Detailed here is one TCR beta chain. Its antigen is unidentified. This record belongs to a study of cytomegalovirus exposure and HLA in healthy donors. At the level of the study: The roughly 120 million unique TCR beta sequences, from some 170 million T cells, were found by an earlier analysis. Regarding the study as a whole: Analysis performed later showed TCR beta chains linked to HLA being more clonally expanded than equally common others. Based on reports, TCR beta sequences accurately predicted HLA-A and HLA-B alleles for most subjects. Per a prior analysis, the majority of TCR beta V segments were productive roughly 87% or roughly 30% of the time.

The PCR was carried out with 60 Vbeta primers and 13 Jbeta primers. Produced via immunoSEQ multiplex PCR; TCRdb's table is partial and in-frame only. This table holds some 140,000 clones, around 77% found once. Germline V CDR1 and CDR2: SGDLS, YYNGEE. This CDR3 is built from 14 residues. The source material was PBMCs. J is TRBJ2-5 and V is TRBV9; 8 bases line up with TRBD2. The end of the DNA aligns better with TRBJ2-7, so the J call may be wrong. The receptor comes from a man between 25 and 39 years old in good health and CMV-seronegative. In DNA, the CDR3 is TGTGCCAGCAGCGTAGCAGCGGGAGTGTACGAGCAGTACTTC. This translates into CASSVAAGVYEQYF.